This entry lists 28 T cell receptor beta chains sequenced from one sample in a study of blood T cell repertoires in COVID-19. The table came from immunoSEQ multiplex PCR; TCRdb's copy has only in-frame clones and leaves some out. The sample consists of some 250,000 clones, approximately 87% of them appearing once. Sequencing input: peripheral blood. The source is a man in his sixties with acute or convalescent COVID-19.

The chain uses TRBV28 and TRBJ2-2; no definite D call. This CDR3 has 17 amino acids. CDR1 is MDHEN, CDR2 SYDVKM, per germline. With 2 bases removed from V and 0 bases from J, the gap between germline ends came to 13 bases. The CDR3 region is CASSLKSVSSNTGELFF. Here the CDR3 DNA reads TGTGCCAGCAGTTTAAAGTCAGTATCCTCGAACACCGGGGAGCTGTTTTTT.

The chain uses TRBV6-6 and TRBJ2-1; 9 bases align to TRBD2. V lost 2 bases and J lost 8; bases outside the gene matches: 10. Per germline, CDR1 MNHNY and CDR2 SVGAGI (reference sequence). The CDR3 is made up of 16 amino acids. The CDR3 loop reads CASSYPPAGGEDEQFF. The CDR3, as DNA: TGTGCCAGCAGTTACCCACCAGCGGGAGGAGAGGATGAGCAGTTCTTC.

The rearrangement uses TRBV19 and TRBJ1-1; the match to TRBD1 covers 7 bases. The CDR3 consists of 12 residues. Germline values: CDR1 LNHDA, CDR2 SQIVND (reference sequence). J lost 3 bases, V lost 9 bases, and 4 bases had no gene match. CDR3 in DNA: TGTGCCAGCGAGGGGGCCTACACTGAAGCTTTCTTT. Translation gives CASEGAYTEAFF.

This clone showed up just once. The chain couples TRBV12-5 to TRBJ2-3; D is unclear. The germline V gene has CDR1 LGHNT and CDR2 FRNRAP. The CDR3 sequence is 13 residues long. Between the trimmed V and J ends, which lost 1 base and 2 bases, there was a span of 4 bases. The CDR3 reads CASGLDNTDTQYF. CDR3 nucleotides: TGTGCTAGTGGTTTGGACAACACAGATACGCAGTATTTT.

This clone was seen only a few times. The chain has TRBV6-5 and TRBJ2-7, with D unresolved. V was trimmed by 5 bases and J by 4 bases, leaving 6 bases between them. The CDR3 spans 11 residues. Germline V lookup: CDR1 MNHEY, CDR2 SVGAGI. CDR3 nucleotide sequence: TGTGCCAGCAGTAACAAATACGAGCAGTACTTC. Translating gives CASSNKYEQYF.

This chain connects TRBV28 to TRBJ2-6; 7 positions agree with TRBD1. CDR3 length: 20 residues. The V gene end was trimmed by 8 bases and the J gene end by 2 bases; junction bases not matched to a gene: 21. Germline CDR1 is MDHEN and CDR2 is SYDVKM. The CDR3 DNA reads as TGTGCCAGCGGCCGAATAGGAGGACAGGTCCTAAACCCTGGGGCCAACGTCCTGACTTTC. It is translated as CASGRIGGQVLNPGANVLTF.

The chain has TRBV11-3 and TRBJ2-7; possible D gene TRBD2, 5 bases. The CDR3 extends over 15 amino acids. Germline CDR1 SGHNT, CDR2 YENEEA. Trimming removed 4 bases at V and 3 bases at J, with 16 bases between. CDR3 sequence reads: CASSSRDRLSYEQYF. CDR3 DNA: TGTGCCAGCAGCTCCCGGGATAGGCTGAGCTACGAGCAGTACTTC.

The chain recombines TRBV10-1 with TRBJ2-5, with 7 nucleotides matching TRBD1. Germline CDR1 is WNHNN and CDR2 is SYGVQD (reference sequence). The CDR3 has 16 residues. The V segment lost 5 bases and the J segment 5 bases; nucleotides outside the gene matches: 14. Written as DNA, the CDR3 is TGCGCCAGCAGTTTCCGAGCACAGGGGTCACACGAGACCCAGTACTTC. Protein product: CASSFRAQGSHETQYF.

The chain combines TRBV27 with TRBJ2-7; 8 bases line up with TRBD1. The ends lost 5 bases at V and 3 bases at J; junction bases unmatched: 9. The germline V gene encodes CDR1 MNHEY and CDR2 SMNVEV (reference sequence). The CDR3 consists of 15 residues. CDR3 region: CASSTDNGQGYEQYF. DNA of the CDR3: TGTGCCAGCAGTACAGACAACGGACAGGGCTACGAGCAGTACTTC.

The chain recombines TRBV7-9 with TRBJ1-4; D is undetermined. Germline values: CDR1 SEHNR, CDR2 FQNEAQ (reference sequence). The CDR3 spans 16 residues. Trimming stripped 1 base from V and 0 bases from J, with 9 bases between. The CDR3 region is CASSLVASATNEKLFF. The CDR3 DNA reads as TGTGCCAGCAGCTTAGTAGCATCGGCAACTAATGAAAAACTGTTTTTT. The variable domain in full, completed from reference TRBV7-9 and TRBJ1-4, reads DTGVSQNPRHKITKRGQNVTFRCDPISEHNRLYWYRQTLGQGPEFLTYFQNEAQLEKSRLLSDRFSAERPKGSFSTLEIQRTEQGDSAMYLCASSLVASATNEKLFFGSGTQLSVL.

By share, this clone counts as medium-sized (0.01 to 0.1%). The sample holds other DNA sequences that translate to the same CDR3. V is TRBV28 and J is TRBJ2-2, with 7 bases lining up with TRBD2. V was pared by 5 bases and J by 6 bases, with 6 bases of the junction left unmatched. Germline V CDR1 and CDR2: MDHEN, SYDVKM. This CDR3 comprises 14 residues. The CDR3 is CASSQTSAAGELFF. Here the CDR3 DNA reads TGTGCCAGCAGTCAAACTAGCGCGGCCGGGGAGCTGTTTTTT. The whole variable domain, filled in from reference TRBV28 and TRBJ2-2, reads DVKVTQSSRYLVKRTGEKVFLECVQDMDHENMFWYRQDPGLGLRLIYFSYDVKMKEKGDIPEGYSVSREKKERFSLILESASTNQTSMYLCASSQTSAAGELFFGEGSRLTVL.

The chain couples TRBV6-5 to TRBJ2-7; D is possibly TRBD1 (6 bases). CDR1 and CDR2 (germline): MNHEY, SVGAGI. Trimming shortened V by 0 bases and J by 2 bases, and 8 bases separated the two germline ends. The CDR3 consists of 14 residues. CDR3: CASSYSDRAYEQYF. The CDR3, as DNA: TGTGCCAGCAGTTACTCGGACAGAGCCTACGAGCAGTACTTC.

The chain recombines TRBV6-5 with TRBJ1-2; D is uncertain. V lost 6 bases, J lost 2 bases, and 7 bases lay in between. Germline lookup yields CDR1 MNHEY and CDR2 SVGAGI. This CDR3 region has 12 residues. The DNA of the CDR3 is TGTGCCAGCAGCCGGGAGAACTATGGCTACACCTTC. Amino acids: CASSRENYGYTF.

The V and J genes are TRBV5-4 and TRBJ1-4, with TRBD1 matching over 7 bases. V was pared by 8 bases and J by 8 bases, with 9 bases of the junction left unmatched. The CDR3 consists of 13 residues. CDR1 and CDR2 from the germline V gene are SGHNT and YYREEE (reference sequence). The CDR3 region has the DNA TGTGCCAGTCAACAGGGGAATGCCGAAAAACTGTTTTTT. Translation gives CASQQGNAEKLFF.

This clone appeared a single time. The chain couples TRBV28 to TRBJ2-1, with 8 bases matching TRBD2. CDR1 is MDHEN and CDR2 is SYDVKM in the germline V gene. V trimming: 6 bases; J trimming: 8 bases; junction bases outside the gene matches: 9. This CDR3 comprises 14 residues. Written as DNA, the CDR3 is TGTGCCAGCAGGGCCGGGACTAGAGCCCATGAGCAGTTCTTC. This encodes CASRAGTRAHEQFF.

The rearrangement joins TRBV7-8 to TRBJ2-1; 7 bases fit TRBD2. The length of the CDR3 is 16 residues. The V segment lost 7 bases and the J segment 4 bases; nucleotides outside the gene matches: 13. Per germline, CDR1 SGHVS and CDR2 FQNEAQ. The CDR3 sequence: CASTQRRASGYNEQFF. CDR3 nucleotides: TGTGCCAGCACCCAGAGGAGGGCTAGCGGTTACAATGAGCAGTTCTTC.

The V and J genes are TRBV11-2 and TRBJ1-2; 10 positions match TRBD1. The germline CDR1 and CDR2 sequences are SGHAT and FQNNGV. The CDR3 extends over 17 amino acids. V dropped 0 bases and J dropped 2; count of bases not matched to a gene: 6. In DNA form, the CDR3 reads TGTGCCAGCAGCTTAGACCGGGACAGGGGAGGCAACTATGGCTACACCTTC. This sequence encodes CASSLDRDRGGNYGYTF.

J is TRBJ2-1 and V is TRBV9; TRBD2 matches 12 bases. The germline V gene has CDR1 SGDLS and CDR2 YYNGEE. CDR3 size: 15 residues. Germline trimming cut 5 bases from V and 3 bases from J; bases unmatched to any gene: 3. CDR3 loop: CASRASGRVYNEQFF. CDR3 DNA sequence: TGTGCCAGCAGGGCTAGCGGGAGGGTCTACAATGAGCAGTTCTTC. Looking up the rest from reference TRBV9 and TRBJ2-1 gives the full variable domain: DSGVTQTPKHLITATGQRVTLRCSPRSGDLSVYWYQQSLDQGLQFLIQYYNGEERAKGNILERFSAQQFPDLHSELNLSSLELGDSALYFCASRASGRVYNEQFFGPGTRLTVL.

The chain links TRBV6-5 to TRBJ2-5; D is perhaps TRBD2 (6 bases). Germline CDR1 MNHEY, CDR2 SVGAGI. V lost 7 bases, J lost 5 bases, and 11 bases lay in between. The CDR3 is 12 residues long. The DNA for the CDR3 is TGTGCCAGCAAACCGGGAGAGGAGACCCAGTACTTC. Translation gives CASKPGEETQYF.

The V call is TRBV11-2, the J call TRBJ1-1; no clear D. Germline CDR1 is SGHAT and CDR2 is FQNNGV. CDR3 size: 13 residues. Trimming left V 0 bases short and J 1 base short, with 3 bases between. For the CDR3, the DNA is TGTGCCAGCAGCTTAGAGCGGAACACTGAAGCTTTCTTT. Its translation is CASSLERNTEAFF.

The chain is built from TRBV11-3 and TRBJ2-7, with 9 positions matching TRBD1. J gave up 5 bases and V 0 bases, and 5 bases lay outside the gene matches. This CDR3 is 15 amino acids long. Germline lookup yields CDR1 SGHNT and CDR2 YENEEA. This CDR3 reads CASSLEQQGANEQYF. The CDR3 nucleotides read TGTGCCAGCAGCTTAGAACAACAGGGGGCAAACGAGCAGTACTTC.

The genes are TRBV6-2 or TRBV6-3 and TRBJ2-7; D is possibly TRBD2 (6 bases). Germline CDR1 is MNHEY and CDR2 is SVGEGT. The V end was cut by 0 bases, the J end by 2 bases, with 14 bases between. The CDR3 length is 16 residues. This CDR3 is CASSYSPGLGTYEQYF. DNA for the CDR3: TGTGCCAGCAGTTACTCCCCGGGACTGGGGACCTACGAGCAGTACTTC.

In DNA, the CDR3 is TGTGCCAGCAGCTTAGTAGTCGACACAGGGTTAGGGGGTGAAGCTTTCTTT. Protein product: CASSLVVDTGLGGEAFF. This chain connects TRBV7-2 to TRBJ1-1; D might be TRBD1 (6 bases). This CDR3 is built from 17 residues. Germline values: CDR1 SGHTA, CDR2 FQGNSA. V was clipped by 1 base and J by 7 bases, with 22 bases between them.

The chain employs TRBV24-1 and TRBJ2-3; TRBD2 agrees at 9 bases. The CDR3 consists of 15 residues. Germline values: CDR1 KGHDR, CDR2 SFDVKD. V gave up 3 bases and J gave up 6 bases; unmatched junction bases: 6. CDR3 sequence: CATSDVTSGGDTQYF. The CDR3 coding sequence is TGTGCCACCAGTGATGTGACTAGCGGTGGGGATACGCAGTATTTT.

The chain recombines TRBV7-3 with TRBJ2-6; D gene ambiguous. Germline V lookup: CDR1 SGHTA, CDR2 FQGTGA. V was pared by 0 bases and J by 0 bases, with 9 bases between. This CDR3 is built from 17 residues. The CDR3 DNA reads TGTGCCAGCAGCTTAACGAGGCTGGGCTCTGGGGCCAACGTCCTGACTTTC. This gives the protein CASSLTRLGSGANVLTF.

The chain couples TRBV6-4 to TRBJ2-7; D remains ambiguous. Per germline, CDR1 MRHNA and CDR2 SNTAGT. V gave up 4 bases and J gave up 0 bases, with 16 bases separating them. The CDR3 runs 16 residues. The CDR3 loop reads CASSAHLDGDSYEQYF. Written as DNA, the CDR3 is TGTGCCAGCAGTGCGCATCTTGACGGAGACTCCTACGAGCAGTACTTC.

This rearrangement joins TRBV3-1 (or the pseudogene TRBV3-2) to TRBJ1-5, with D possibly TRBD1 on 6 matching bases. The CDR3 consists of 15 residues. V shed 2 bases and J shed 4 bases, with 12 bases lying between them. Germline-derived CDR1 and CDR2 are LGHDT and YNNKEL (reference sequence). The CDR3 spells CASSQSTGWNQPQHF. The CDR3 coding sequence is TGTGCCAGCAGCCAATCCACAGGGTGGAATCAGCCCCAGCATTTT.

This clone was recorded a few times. The CDR3 loop reads CAWSVGQGNSPLHF. The CDR3 DNA reads as TGTGCCTGGAGCGTAGGGCAGGGGAATTCACCCCTCCACTTT. The chain combines TRBV30 with TRBJ1-6, with D possibly TRBD1 on 6 matching bases. This CDR3 spans 14 amino acids. Germline CDR1 reads GTSNPN; CDR2 reads SVGIG (reference sequence). V shed 3 bases and J shed 7 bases, with 13 bases lying between them.